This is a list of T cell receptor beta chains from one sample in a study of T cell responses to AZD1222 COVID-19 vaccine. Here immunoSEQ multiplex PCR was the method, and the copy in TCRdb shows in-frame clones only, minus some. The sample lists 100,000 to 120,000 clones; 80% to 95% were seen once. The input for sequencing was peripheral blood, taken 28 days after the second AZD1222 dose. The receptor set was obtained from an adult who received the AZD1222 COVID-19 vaccine. Each CDR3 is given with its conserved first and last residue. The order of the fields is V gene, CDR3 protein.

TRBV7-6,CASSLAGEGQAEAFF
TRBV5-1,CASSLLPFGGHEQFF
TRBV28,CASNLQGPREKLFF
TRBV5-1,CASSSTGGKNNEQFF
TRBV27,CASSPGTGGNTIYF
TRBV5-8,CASLRGGDDEQYF
TRBV5-1,CASSLGAGAMNTEAFF
TRBV5-6,CASSPWDRGQTGELFF
TRBV5-4,CASSSRQGGGYGYTF
TRBV4-2,CASSQEWAVGELFF
TRBV10-3,CAIRQFSGNTIYF
TRBV5-6,CASRPGQNTGELFF
TRBV7-2,CASSPTVETQYF
TRBV6-5,CASSRDRSGEKLFF
TRBV9,CASSPIAGGPGEQYF
TRBV5-1,CASSGNRGLYTGELFF
TRBV29-1,CSVHEGGTLNTEAFF
TRBV5-6,CASSLEGGNGELFF
TRBV27,CASRGTVQETQYF
TRBV19,CASSITQASEKLFF